This T cell receptor (beta chain) was identified in a study of T cells in Graves' hyperthyroidism and ophthalmopathy. This clonotype was seen only a few times. Amplified TCR beta CDR3 regions derived from RNA transcripts. Initially, a first-round RT-PCR of the TCR CDR3 employed the HTBI primer set. One entry per CDR3 protein results from TCRdb running MiXCR on the multiplex PCR reads. The data contain hundreds of thousands of distinct CDR3 sequences, about 15% of them singletons. Germline CDR1 SEHNR, CDR2 FQNEAQ (reference sequence). V lost 6 bases and J lost 9; bases outside the gene matches: 8. The length of the CDR3 is 13 residues.

This TCR was sampled from a woman in her late teens or twenties with Graves' hyperthyroidism. Material for sequencing was blood. The rearrangement uses TRBV7-9 and TRBJ2-1; 7 bases are shared with TRBD2. The CDR3 DNA is TGTGCCAGCAGAATAAAGCGGGATGGTGAGCAGTTCTTC. It specifies CASRIKRDGEQFF.